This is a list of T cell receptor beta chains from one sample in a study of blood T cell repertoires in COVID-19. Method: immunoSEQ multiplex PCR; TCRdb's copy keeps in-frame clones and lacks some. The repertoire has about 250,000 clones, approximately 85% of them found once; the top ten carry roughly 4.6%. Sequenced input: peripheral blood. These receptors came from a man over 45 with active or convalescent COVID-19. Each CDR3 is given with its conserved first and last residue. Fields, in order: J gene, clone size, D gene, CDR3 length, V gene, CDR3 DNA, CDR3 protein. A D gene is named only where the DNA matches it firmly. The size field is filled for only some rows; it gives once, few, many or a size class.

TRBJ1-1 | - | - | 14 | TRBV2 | TGTGCCAGCAGACCCCAACTTGCCGACACTGAAGCTTTCTTT | CASRPQLADTEAFF
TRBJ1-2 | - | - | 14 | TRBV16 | TGTGCCAGCAGCCAACTAGGGGAGGACTATGGCTACACCTTC | CASSQLGEDYGYTF
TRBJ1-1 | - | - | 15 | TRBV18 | TGTGCCAGCTCACCGATCGGGGGGCGAGGCACTGAAGCTTTCTTT | CASSPIGGRGTEAFF
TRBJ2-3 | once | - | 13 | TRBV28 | TGTGCCAGCAGGCAACTAGGCGCAGATACGCAGTATTTT | CASRQLGADTQYF
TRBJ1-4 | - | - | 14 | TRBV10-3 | TGTGCCATCAGTTCCCGGGGGGCTAATGAAAAACTGTTTTTT | CAISSRGANEKLFF
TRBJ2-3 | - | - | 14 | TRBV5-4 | TGTGCCAGCAGCCGGCCGGGAGCGACAGATACGCAGTATTTT | CASSRPGATDTQYF
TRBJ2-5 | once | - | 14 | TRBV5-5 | TGTGCCAGCAGCTTGGTTGATAGTCAAGAGACCCAGTACTTC | CASSLVDSQETQYF
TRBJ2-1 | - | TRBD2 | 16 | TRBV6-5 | TGTGCCAGCAGTTACTCAACTAGCGTTGCCTACAATGAGCAGTTCTTC | CASSYSTSVAYNEQFF
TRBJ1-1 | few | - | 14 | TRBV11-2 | TGTGCCAGCAGGGTCCGGTTCGGGGGCACTGAAGCTTTCTTT | CASRVRFGGTEAFF
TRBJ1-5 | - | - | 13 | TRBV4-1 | TGCGCCAGCAGCCAAGACAGGAATCAGCCCCAGCATTTT | CASSQDRNQPQHF
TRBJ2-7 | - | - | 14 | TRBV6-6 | TGTGCCAGCAGTCCACTGGCGCAGGGCTACGAGCAGTACTTC | CASSPLAQGYEQYF
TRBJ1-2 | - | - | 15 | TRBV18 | TGTGCCAGCTCACCAAAAGGGAGCGTTAACTATGGCTACACCTTC | CASSPKGSVNYGYTF
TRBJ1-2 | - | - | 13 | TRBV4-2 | TGTGCCAGCAGCCAAGATCGGAGAGGTGGCTACACCTTC | CASSQDRRGGYTF
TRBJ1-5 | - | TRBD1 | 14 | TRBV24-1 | TGTGCCACCAGTCCGGGACAGGGTCATCAGCCCCAGCATTTT | CATSPGQGHQPQHF
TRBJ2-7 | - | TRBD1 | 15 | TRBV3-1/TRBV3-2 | TGTGCCAGCAGCCAATCCGTGACAGGGGTCTACGAGCAGTACTTC | CASSQSVTGVYEQYF
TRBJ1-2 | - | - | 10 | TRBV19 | TGTGCCAGTAGTCCATCGGGAAACACCTTC | CASSPSGNTF
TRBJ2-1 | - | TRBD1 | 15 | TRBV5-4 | TGTGCCAGCAGCCCTCCGGGACAGGGATCCAATGAGCAGTTCTTC | CASSPPGQGSNEQFF
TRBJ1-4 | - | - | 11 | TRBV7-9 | TGTGCCAGCAGCCAGGGAGAAAAACTGTTTTTT | CASSQGEKLFF
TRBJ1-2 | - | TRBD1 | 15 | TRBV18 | TGTGCCAGCTCACCACCGACAGGGCGGAACTATGGCTACACCTTC | CASSPPTGRNYGYTF
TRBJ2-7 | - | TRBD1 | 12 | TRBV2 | TGTGCCAGCAGGACAGGGTTCTACGAGCAGTACTTC | CASRTGFYEQYF
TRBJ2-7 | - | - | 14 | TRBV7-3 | TGTGCCAGCAGCCCGGGACTGCCACCCTACGAGCAGTACTTC | CASSPGLPPYEQYF